Below are 14 T cell receptor beta chains sequenced from a single sample in a study of blood T cell repertoires in COVID-19. Profiling relied on immunoSEQ multiplex PCR, and the TCRdb table lists in-frame clones only, not all of them. The sample carries hundreds of thousands of clones, 75% to 85% recorded once. Sequencing was done on a sample of peripheral blood. These receptor sequences come from a woman in her twenties or thirties with COVID-19, enrolled during active disease.

This chain connects TRBV6-1 to TRBJ1-3; 7 bases are shared with TRBD1. Germline V lookup: CDR1 MNHNS, CDR2 SASEGT. After removal of 1 base from V and 0 bases from J, the junction contained 9 bases not matched to a gene. The CDR3 extends over 18 amino acids. The chain's CDR3 is CASSEVTPGGVSGNTIYF. Here the CDR3 DNA reads TGTGCCAGCAGTGAAGTAACCCCAGGGGGAGTCTCTGGAAACACCATATATTTT.

The sample holds one count of this clone. The chain is built from TRBV5-4 and TRBJ2-3; 9 nucleotides line up with TRBD2. The length of the CDR3 is 15 residues. V trimming: 4 bases; J trimming: 4 bases; junction bases outside the gene matches: 7. Germline V gene data show CDR1 as SGHNT and CDR2 as YYREEE (reference sequence). Here the CDR3 DNA reads TGTGCCAGCAGCCAAAGCGGGGGGAGGGCAGATACGCAGTATTTT. Translating gives CASSQSGGRADTQYF.

The chain employs TRBV5-4 and TRBJ2-1, with 10 bases aligning to TRBD2. Germline V gene lookup returns CDR1 SGHNT and CDR2 YYREEE (reference sequence). This CDR3 has 14 amino acids. The V gene end was trimmed by 1 base and the J gene end by 9 bases; junction bases not matched to a gene: 4. The CDR3 here is CASSLNSGRAEQFF. CDR3 coding DNA: TGTGCCAGCAGCTTGAACAGCGGGAGGGCTGAGCAGTTCTTC.

The count of this clone is one. The chain recombines TRBV10-3 with TRBJ1-1; tentative D call: TRBD1 (6 bases). The CDR3 spans 14 residues. Germline loops: CDR1 ENHRY, CDR2 SYGVKD. The V end lost 4 bases, the J end lost 3 bases, and 12 bases lay between the germline ends. Written as DNA, the CDR3 is TGTGCCATCAGTGGGGGGCTGAGGGACACTGAAGCTTTCTTT. Translating gives CAISGGLRDTEAFF.

The rearrangement links TRBV29-1 to TRBJ1-4; perhaps TRBD1 as D (5 bases). Germline assignment: CDR1 SQVTM and CDR2 ANQGSEA. The V and J ends lost 4 bases and 6 bases respectively, with 15 bases between them. The CDR3 length is 14 residues. The CDR3 loop is CSVALAGGDEKLFF. CDR3 in DNA: TGCAGCGTTGCCCTTGCCGGGGGGGATGAAAAACTGTTTTTT.

V usage is TRBV7-9 and J usage is TRBJ2-7; D is possibly TRBD2 (5 bases). The CDR3 spans 15 residues. V gave up 1 base and J gave up 3 bases, with 13 bases separating them. CDR1 and CDR2 from the germline V gene are SEHNR and FQNEAQ (reference sequence). The CDR3 loop reads CASSLVGQRDYEQYF. The DNA of the CDR3 is TGTGCCAGCAGCTTAGTAGGGCAGAGGGACTACGAGCAGTACTTC.

The rearrangement uses TRBV9 and TRBJ2-7, with D possibly TRBD2 on 6 matching bases. This CDR3 region has 14 residues. Germline-derived CDR1 and CDR2 are SGDLS and YYNGEE. Trimming took off 4 bases at V and 6 bases at J, with 17 bases between the two ends. CDR3 sequence reads: CASSKSGGAAEQYF. The CDR3 coding sequence is TGTGCCAGCAGCAAATCCGGAGGGGCTGCCGAGCAGTACTTC.

V and J are TRBV6-5 and TRBJ1-1, with unresolved D. Looked up from germline, CDR1 is MNHEY and CDR2 is SVGAGI. The CDR3 sequence is 13 residues long. V was cut by 0 bases and J by 4 bases, with 6 bases left in between. CDR3 DNA: TGTGCCAGCAGTTACTCGCGGGGCACTGAAGCTTTCTTT. Protein: CASSYSRGTEAFF.

This clone was detected once. One junction end does not reproduce the germline sequence, and a read error may be involved. CDR3 loop: CASSLTGQPFSGANVLTF. The CDR3 coding sequence is TGTGCCAGCAGCCTAACGGGACAGCCTTTCTCTGGGGCCAACGTCCTGACTTTC. The V and J genes are TRBV7-3 and TRBJ2-6; 7 bases line up with TRBD1. The CDR3 length is 18 residues. Germline CDR1 is SGHTA and CDR2 is FQGTGA.

The CDR3 DNA is TGTGCCAGCAGTCGGACAGGAGCGTATTTTCCCAGCTCCTATAATTCACCCCTCCACTTT. Encoded protein: CASSRTGAYFPSSYNSPLHF. This rearrangement joins TRBV27 to TRBJ1-6, with TRBD1 identical over 7 bases. J lost 0 bases, V lost 5 bases, and 16 bases had no gene match. Germline V gives CDR1 MNHEY, CDR2 SMNVEV (reference sequence). The CDR3 length is 20 residues.

The gene calls are TRBV11-2 and TRBJ2-6, with D unclear. The CDR3 spans 15 residues. The germline V gene has CDR1 SGHAT and CDR2 FQNNGV. V gave up 5 bases and J gave up 0 bases, with 8 bases separating them. CDR3 sequence (DNA): TGTGCCAGCAGCGCCCACGGCTCTGGGGCCAACGTCCTGACTTTC. It is translated as CASSAHGSGANVLTF.

The V call is TRBV11-3, the J call TRBJ2-1; 14 nucleotides align to TRBD2. The V gene's germline CDR1 is SGHNT and CDR2 YENEEA. CDR3 size: 16 residues. J lost 8 bases, V lost 4 bases, and 7 bases had no gene match. CDR3 bases: TGTGCCAGCAGCTCGGGACTAGCGGGAGAAACCGATGAGCAGTTCTTC. It encodes CASSSGLAGETDEQFF.

The chain recombines TRBV20-1 with TRBJ2-7; the D is unclear. The germline V gene has CDR1 DFQATT and CDR2 SNEGSKA (reference sequence). The CDR3 is made up of 10 amino acids. The CDR3 DNA follows: TGCAGCGTTAAATCCTACGAGCAGTACTTC. Translated: CSVKSYEQYF.

V and J are TRBV6-5 and TRBJ2-1; tentatively, D is TRBD2 (6 bases). The CDR3 contains 14 residues. Trimming pared 0 bases from V and 7 bases from J, leaving 10 bases between. Germline V gives CDR1 MNHEY, CDR2 SVGAGI. CDR3 nucleotides: TGTGCCAGCAGTTACTCGATCCGGGGGAATGAGCAGTTCTTC. This gives the protein CASSYSIRGNEQFF.